The TCR beta chain under discussion was sequenced for a study of human T cells and chemical hapten exposure. Study context: Patients, chiefly female, had alopecia areata, totalis or universalis. TCR yield per sample varied, mainly due to pooled library volumes. Study conclusions and caveats: Expanded TCR sets contained significantly more large CDR3 similarity clusters than controls.

This clonotype was seen more than once but under ten times. Its specificity is unknown. Time point defined: patch test 2, 6 weeks after DPC sensitization. Documented treatment: therapeutic diphenylcyclopropenone sensitization with weekly scalp DPC. V shed 3 bases and J shed 9 bases, with 12 bases lying between them. Germline CDR1 is DFQATT and CDR2 is SNEGSKA (reference sequence). This CDR3 has 12 amino acids. Each cDNA molecule in the library carried unique molecular identifiers. Each CDR3 protein is one row after TCRdb ran MiXCR on the RACE reads. The sample yields tens of thousands of distinct CDR3 sequences, 11% seen once.

This material consisted of whole blood, taken in connection with sensitization to the hapten diphenylcyclopropenone (DPC). The gene calls are TRBV20-1 and TRBJ2-1; D remains unclear. The sequence derives from a man aged 40-50 years with alopecia areata. Some clones in this sample may be carry-over from other donors' samples. The CDR3 sequence: CSARRDSGEQFF. In nucleotides, the CDR3 is TGCAGTGCTAGGCGCGACTCCGGTGAGCAGTTCTTC.